A selection of T cell receptor beta chains follows, all from one sample in a study of T cells in Graves' hyperthyroidism and ophthalmopathy. TCRdb itself ran the multiplex PCR reads through MiXCR, one entry per CDR3 protein. The table lists over 700,000 distinct CDR3 sequences, about 19% of them singletons. Sequenced input: blood. The source is a woman aged 45-60 years with Graves' hyperthyroidism that later progressed to Graves' ophthalmopathy. Both conserved end residues are part of each CDR3. A D gene is named only where the DNA matches it firmly. The size of a clone is reported for some rows only, either as once, few or many, or as a class for expanded clones.

d_call,v_call,j_call,clone_size,cdr3_aa,cdr3_nt
.,TRBV6-5,TRBJ2-7,many,CASSYADGLSYEQYF,TGTGCCAGCAGTTACGCCGATGGGCTCTCCTACGAGCAGTACTTC
TRBD2,TRBV3-1,TRBJ2-2,many,CASSQDNRLAGNTGELFF,TGTGCCAGCAGCCAAGATAATCGACTAGCGGGTAACACCGGGGAGCTGTTTTTT
.,TRBV3-1,TRBJ1-2,.,CASSQQGQDGYTF,TGTGCCAGCAGCCAGCAGGGGCAAGATGGCTACACCTTC
.,TRBV9,TRBJ1-4,few,CASSVGPTNEKLFF,TGTGCCAGCAGCGTAGGGCCAACTAATGAAAAACTGTTTTTT
TRBD1,TRBV6-1,TRBJ1-5,few,CASSELGQGAGQPQHF,TGTGCCAGCAGTGAACTGGGACAGGGGGCCGGGCAGCCCCAGCATTTT
TRBD2,TRBV5-4,TRBJ2-2,few,CASSWEGTVGLFF,TGTGCCAGCAGCTGGGAGGGAACCGTCGGGCTGTTTTTT
.,TRBV6-5,TRBJ1-3,.,CASSFGLGFSGNTIYF,TGTGCCAGCAGTTTTGGGCTAGGGTTCTCTGGAAACACCATATATTTT
.,TRBV3-1,TRBJ1-3,.,CASSQFGFGNTIYF,TGTGCCAGCAGCCAATTCGGTTTCGGAAACACCATATATTTT
TRBD2,TRBV7-2,TRBJ2-7,.,CASSLEGSSGAREQYF,TGTGCCAGCAGCTTAGAGGGTTCTAGCGGGGCGAGGGAGCAGTACTTC
.,TRBV10-3,TRBJ1-1,few,CAISAKGDTEAFF,TGTGCCATCAGTGCAAAGGGAGACACTGAAGCTTTCTTT
.,TRBV7-2,TRBJ1-2,many,CASSPRTSGYTF,TGTGCCAGCAGCCCCCGGACATCTGGCTACACCTTC
.,TRBV5-5,TRBJ2-1,many,CASSSHYEQFF,TGTGCCAGCAGCTCCCACTATGAGCAGTTCTTC